Below are 31 T cell receptor beta chains sequenced from a single sample in a study of blood T cell repertoires in COVID-19 (dated by TCRdb to the early 2020s). The library came from the immunoSEQ multiplex PCR assay. What TCRdb holds here is the immuneACCESS table cut down to in-frame rearrangements. Part of the clones is not present; checked against another copy, under half of the missing clones reflect an unresolved V gene, and the others are unexplained. For this sample the table gives under 250,000 clones, of which about nine tenths were detected only once. The top ten constitute around 2.8% of the sample. Source material: peripheral blood. Every receptor here comes from a woman in her fifties or sixties with acute or convalescent COVID-19.

The chain carries TRBV30 and TRBJ1-2; unclear D gene. The length of the CDR3 is 11 residues. Germline CDR1 is GTSNPN and CDR2 is SVGIG (reference sequence). V lost 6 bases, J lost 1 base, and 6 bases lay in between. In DNA form, the CDR3 reads TGTGCCTGCCGGGGTAACTATGGCTACACCTTC. It codes for CACRGNYGYTF.

The rearrangement joins TRBV7-9 to TRBJ1-2; 9 bases fit TRBD1. The V and J ends lost 5 bases and 11 bases, in that order; junction bases with no gene match: 12. Germline V CDR1 and CDR2: SEHNR, FQNEAQ (reference sequence). This CDR3 is 14 amino acids long. CDR3 bases: TGTGCCAGCAGCGGTACAGGGGGCCAATCAGGTTACACCTTC. Its translation: CASSGTGGQSGYTF.

The J gene is TRBJ1-6, the V gene TRBV6-6, with a tentative D call TRBD1 (5 bases). The V gene lost 0 bases and the J gene lost 5 bases, with 5 bases spanning the gap. CDR3 length: 14 amino acids. Germline assignment: CDR1 MNHNY and CDR2 SVGAGI (reference sequence). The CDR3 bases are TGTGCCAGCAGTTACTCAGGGGATAATTCACCCCTCCACTTT. This sequence encodes CASSYSGDNSPLHF.

This chain joins TRBV18 and TRBJ2-3, with 9 positions matching TRBD1. Germline assignment: CDR1 KGHSH and CDR2 LQKENI. The CDR3 extends over 15 amino acids. J was trimmed by 2 bases and V by 3 bases; bases with no gene match: 3. The CDR3 is CASSPGTGNTDTQYF. The CDR3, as DNA: TGTGCCAGCTCACCTGGGACAGGGAACACAGATACGCAGTATTTT.

The chain recombines TRBV18 with TRBJ1-3, with unresolved D. Per the germline V gene, CDR1 is KGHSH and CDR2 is LQKENI. V lost 1 base to trimming and J lost 2 bases, with 12 bases between them. The CDR3 runs 16 residues. CDR3: CASSPHPGTAGNTIYF. The CDR3 coding sequence is TGTGCCAGCTCACCACATCCGGGAACCGCTGGAAACACCATATATTTT.

The V gene is TRBV4-2, the J gene TRBJ2-1, with TRBD2 matching 8 bases. This CDR3 has 17 amino acids. With 4 bases clipped from V and 6 bases from J, the junction kept 14 bases outside the gene matches. CDR1 LGHNA and CDR2 YNFKEQ come from the germline V gene. The DNA of the CDR3 is TGTGCCAGCAGCCCCCTAGGTAGCGGGAAGCTAGCCAATGAGCAGTTCTTC. This translates into CASSPLGSGKLANEQFF.

The rearrangement uses TRBV6-5 and TRBJ1-5; 7 bases line up with TRBD1. V shed 5 bases, J shed 2 bases, and the junction held 6 bases outside the gene matches. The CDR3 runs 15 residues. Germline CDR1 is MNHEY and CDR2 is SVGAGI. CDR3 region: CASSPRQGGNQPQHF. In DNA, the CDR3 is TGTGCCAGCAGTCCTCGACAGGGCGGCAATCAGCCCCAGCATTTT.

This chain links TRBV5-1 with TRBJ2-7; 9 bases map to TRBD1. The CDR3 length is 15 residues. Trimming at V came to 3 bases and at J to 4 bases, leaving 8 bases not matched to a gene. The germline CDR1 and CDR2 sequences are SGHRS and YFSETQ. The CDR3: CASSYQPTGGYEQYF. CDR3 bases: TGCGCCAGCAGCTATCAACCGACAGGGGGTTACGAGCAGTACTTC.

The chain has TRBV18 and TRBJ2-2; a possible D gene is TRBD2 (5 bases). Per the germline V gene, CDR1 is KGHSH and CDR2 is LQKENI. Trimming shortened V by 2 bases and J by 7 bases, and 5 bases separated the two germline ends. The CDR3 length is 12 residues. CDR3 loop: CASSPGGGELFF. The CDR3 DNA reads TGTGCCAGCTCACCAGGAGGCGGGGAGCTGTTTTTT.

This clone has only one observation. V gene TRBV4-1 combines with J gene TRBJ2-1; 7 nucleotides line up with TRBD2. Trimming took 0 bases from V and 6 from J; bases not matched to a gene: 8. Looked up from germline, CDR1 is MGHRA and CDR2 is YSYEKL. There are 16 residues in the CDR3. CDR3 protein: CASSQDLASGFNEQFF. DNA of the CDR3: TGCGCCAGCAGCCAAGATCTAGCTAGCGGCTTCAATGAGCAGTTCTTC.

The chain is built from TRBV9 and TRBJ2-2; TRBD2 aligns across 7 bases. The CDR3 sequence is 16 residues long. J was trimmed by 6 bases and V by 4 bases; bases with no gene match: 12. Germline CDR1 reads SGDLS; CDR2 reads YYNGEE. CDR3 bases: TGTGCCAGCAGCCCCCCACCTAGCGGCCGGGCCGGGGAGCTGTTTTTT. It yields the protein CASSPPPSGRAGELFF. Looking up the rest from reference TRBV9 and TRBJ2-2 gives the full variable domain: DSGVTQTPKHLITATGQRVTLRCSPRSGDLSVYWYQQSLDQGLQFLIQYYNGEERAKGNILERFSAQQFPDLHSELNLSSLELGDSALYFCASSPPPSGRAGELFFGEGSRLTVL.

This chain links TRBV6-5 with TRBJ2-7; 9 positions agree with TRBD1. The CDR3 runs to 14 residues. Per the germline V gene, CDR1 is MNHEY and CDR2 is SVGAGI. The V and J ends lost 2 bases and 6 bases, in that order; junction bases with no gene match: 5. CDR3 in amino acids: CASSYGGQGFEQYF. DNA of the CDR3: TGTGCCAGCAGTTACGGAGGACAGGGGTTCGAGCAGTACTTC.

The chain recombines TRBV6-5 with TRBJ1-1, with TRBD1 identical over 7 bases. Germline V gene lookup returns CDR1 MNHEY and CDR2 SVGAGI. J gave up 4 bases and V 7 bases, and 6 bases lay outside the gene matches. This CDR3 has 13 residues. The CDR3 DNA reads as TGTGCCAGCAACCACAGGGGTAGCACTGAAGCTTTCTTT. It yields the protein CASNHRGSTEAFF.

The V and J genes are TRBV11-2 and TRBJ2-1; 11 nucleotides line up with TRBD2. The germline V gene has CDR1 SGHAT and CDR2 FQNNGV. The CDR3 extends over 15 amino acids. V gave up 7 bases and J gave up 5 bases; unmatched junction bases: 7. CDR3 DNA sequence: TGTGCCAGCATCCCTCGACTAGCGGGAAACAATGAGCAGTTCTTC. Protein: CASIPRLAGNNEQFF. The full variable domain, completed using reference TRBV11-2 and TRBJ2-1, is EAGVAQSPRYKIIEKRQSVAFWCNPISGHATLYWYQQILGQGPKLLIQFQNNGVVDDSQLPKDRFSAERLKGVDSTLKIQPAKLEDSAVYLCASIPRLAGNNEQFFGPGTRLTVL.

This clone was detected a few times. CDR3 bases: TGTGCCAGCAGCCGAAGACTAGGAGTTGACACCGGGGAGCTGTTTTTT. It encodes CASSRRLGVDTGELFF. V gene TRBV3-1 (or the pseudogene TRBV3-2) combines with J gene TRBJ2-2; D possibly corresponds to TRBD2 (6 bases). The CDR3 spans 16 residues. CDR1 is LGHDT and CDR2 is YNNKEL in the germline V gene (reference sequence). Trimming left V 4 bases short and J 3 bases short, with 15 bases between.

The V call is TRBV28, the J call TRBJ2-5; D ambiguous. CDR1 and CDR2 (germline): MDHEN, SYDVKM. Between the trimmed V and J ends, which lost 6 bases and 0 bases, there was a span of 11 bases. The CDR3 spans 14 residues. CDR3 in DNA: TGTGCCAGCAGCTCTAGACTGTACCAAGAGACCCAGTACTTC. It is translated as CASSSRLYQETQYF.

V usage is TRBV5-5 and J usage is TRBJ1-4; D is undetermined. The CDR3 consists of 15 residues. Germline CDR1 and CDR2: SGHKS and YYEKEE (reference sequence). The germline V and J ends were trimmed by 4 bases and 7 bases, with 17 bases remaining between them. CDR3 in amino acids: CASSRSPLMGEKLFF. In nucleotides, the CDR3 is TGTGCCAGCAGCAGGAGCCCTCTCATGGGTGAAAAACTGTTTTTT.

This clone was counted only a few times. V usage is TRBV7-3 and J usage is TRBJ2-3, with 8 positions matching TRBD1. Germline V lookup: CDR1 SGHTA, CDR2 FQGTGA. The CDR3 consists of 15 residues. Germline trimming cut 4 bases from V and 1 base from J; bases unmatched to any gene: 4. DNA of the CDR3: TGTGCCAGCAGCTCCCAGGGGGCAGGCACAGATACGCAGTATTTT. Translating it yields CASSSQGAGTDTQYF.

This chain joins TRBV5-5 and TRBJ2-3; no clear D gene. This CDR3 region has 14 residues. V was shortened by 0 bases and J by 2 bases, with 7 bases between the two germline ends. Per the germline V gene, CDR1 is SGHKS and CDR2 is YYEKEE (reference sequence). The CDR3 sequence is CASSLVYSTDTQYF. DNA for the CDR3: TGTGCCAGCAGCTTGGTGTACTCCACAGATACGCAGTATTTT. Full variable domain (outside the CDR3, taken from reference TRBV5-5 and TRBJ2-3): DAGVTQSPTHLIKTRGQQVTLRCSPISGHKSVSWYQQVLGQGPQFIFQYYEKEERGRGNFPDRFSARQFPNYSSELNVNALLLGDSALYLCASSLVYSTDTQYFGPGTRLTVL.

V and J are TRBV5-1 and TRBJ1-1, with TRBD1 matching 7 bases. There are 14 residues in the CDR3. Looked up from germline, CDR1 is SGHRS and CDR2 is YFSETQ. Unmatched junction bases numbered 8, after V lost 3 bases and J lost 6 bases. This chain's CDR3 is CASSSRQGTAEAFF. DNA for the CDR3: TGCGCCAGCAGCTCTAGACAGGGTACCGCTGAAGCTTTCTTT.

This rearrangement joins TRBV4-1 to TRBJ2-1, with a weak D call TRBD2 (6 bases). The germline gives CDR1 MGHRA, CDR2 YSYEKL. The CDR3 spans 15 residues. Between the trimmed V and J ends, which lost 1 base and 4 bases, there was a span of 11 bases. The CDR3 DNA follows: TGCGCCAGCAGCCAAGCCTGGGACTCTTACAATGAGCAGTTCTTC. This codes for CASSQAWDSYNEQFF.

Here the CDR3 DNA reads TGTGCCAGCAGCTACATAGCGGGGGAAAGCTCCTACGAGCAGTACTTC. As protein: CASSYIAGESSYEQYF. The rearrangement joins TRBV5-6 to TRBJ2-7, with 9 bases lining up with TRBD2. Germline trimming cut 3 bases from V and 0 bases from J; bases unmatched to any gene: 7. The germline CDR1 and CDR2 sequences are SGHDT and YYEEEE. There are 16 residues in the CDR3.

This clone was observed once. This chain's CDR3 is CASSQAGTSGGATDTQYF. The CDR3 region has the DNA TGTGCCAGCAGCCAAGCCGGGACTAGCGGGGGCGCCACAGATACGCAGTATTTT. The chain couples TRBV3-1 (or the pseudogene TRBV3-2) to TRBJ2-3, with 14 bases aligning to TRBD2. This CDR3 is built from 18 residues. Germline values: CDR1 LGHDT, CDR2 YNNKEL (reference sequence). Losses at the gene ends were 1 base for V and 2 bases for J; bases not matched to a gene: 5.

The gene calls are TRBV11-3 and TRBJ2-5, with a possible D match to TRBD1 (6 bases). The length of the CDR3 is 15 residues. Germline V gene lookup returns CDR1 SGHNT and CDR2 YENEEA. Trimming cost V 5 bases and J 5 bases, with 18 bases left between them. CDR3 residues: CASSLGQSPEETQYF. As DNA, the CDR3 is TGTGCCAGCAGCCTTGGACAGTCCCCCGAGGAGACCCAGTACTTC.

This chain joins TRBV18 and TRBJ2-3; D gene unclear. The CDR3 totals 13 residues. Germline CDR1 KGHSH, CDR2 LQKENI. Trimming stripped 3 bases from V and 5 bases from J, with 9 bases between. CDR3 nucleotides: TGTGCCAGCTCACCCGCTATCAAAGATACGCAGTATTTT. It is translated as CASSPAIKDTQYF.

The chain carries TRBV27 and TRBJ2-5, with D perhaps matching TRBD1 (6 bases). The CDR3 contains 14 residues. Germline CDR1 is MNHEY and CDR2 is SMNVEV (reference sequence). Trimming took off 3 bases at V and 2 bases at J, with 10 bases between the two ends. CDR3 nucleotide sequence: TGTGCCAGCAGTTTTCTAGACAGGCAAGAGACCCAGTACTTC. It is translated as CASSFLDRQETQYF.

V gene TRBV9 combines with J gene TRBJ1-6; TRBD1 matches at 10 bases. The CDR3 sequence is 14 residues long. CDR1 and CDR2 from the germline V gene are SGDLS and YYNGEE. V shed 2 bases and J 9 bases; nucleotides not matched to a gene: 2. CDR3 sequence: CASSVGTGVSPLHF. The CDR3 bases are TGTGCCAGCAGCGTCGGGACAGGGGTTTCACCCCTCCACTTT.

The chain has TRBV12-3 or TRBV12-4 and TRBJ2-5; TRBD1 matches 7 bases. The trim removed 2 bases at V and 5 bases at J, leaving 2 bases unmatched. The CDR3 length is 13 residues. CDR3 sequence (DNA): TGTGCCAGCAGTTTAAGCAGGGGGGAGACCCAGTACTTC. Amino acid sequence: CASSLSRGETQYF.

This clone is a singleton in its sample. The chain joins TRBV28 to TRBJ1-1; D perhaps matches TRBD1 (5 bases). The germline V and J ends were trimmed by 6 bases and 2 bases, with 16 bases remaining between them. The CDR3 totals 15 residues. Germline assignment: CDR1 MDHEN and CDR2 SYDVKM. CDR3 protein: CASSPPLDRNTEAFF. CDR3 bases: TGTGCCAGCAGCCCCCCCCTAGACAGAAACACTGAAGCTTTCTTT.

The genes are TRBV19 and TRBJ2-1; 12 nucleotides agree with TRBD2. CDR3 length equals 16 residues. Germline CDR1 reads LNHDA; CDR2 reads SQIVND (reference sequence). V shed 0 bases, J shed 8 bases, and the junction held 5 bases outside the gene matches. CDR3 nucleotides: TGTGCCAGTAGTATAGATCTAGCGGGAGGGAAGTATGAGCAGTTCTTC. It codes for CASSIDLAGGKYEQFF.

This sequence joins TRBV19 and TRBJ2-7; maybe TRBD1 (6 bases). Germline CDR1 reads LNHDA; CDR2 reads SQIVND (reference sequence). The CDR3 has 13 amino acids. Trimming took off 6 bases at V and 7 bases at J, with 16 bases between the two ends. In DNA form, the CDR3 reads TGTGCCAGTAGCGACGGACAGTCTGGGGAGCAGTACTTC. It translates to CASSDGQSGEQYF.